This record concerns one TCR beta chain sequence. All enrollees were about 18 to 89 years old and from roughly 22 US areas. Membership in each cohort depended on participant-reported clinical history. Recovery meant two consecutive negative NP/OP PCR tests, professional clearance, or resolved symptoms. This specimen comes from a study of blood T cell repertoires in COVID-19. The CDR3 length is 14 residues. Germline assignment: CDR1 MDHEN and CDR2 SYDVKM. Trimming took 11 bases from V and 2 from J, leaving 18 bases between them. As handled by the study authors: Nucleated cell number was recorded as an estimate derived from reference gene primer amplification. The repertoire was sequenced with immunoSEQ multiplex PCR; TCRdb's copy has only in-frame clones and lacks some. V and J calls and clone size are given by that table; D and trimming were obtained from the DNA. The sample has 390,000 or so clones, 87% seen once; the top ten hold approximately 9.3%.

Sequencing used PBMCs or T cells enriched from blood (not recorded which). This sequence originates from a woman between 45 and 65 years old who had recovered from COVID-19. J is TRBJ1-2 and V is TRBV28; TRBD1 might be the D (6 bases). As DNA, the CDR3 is TGTGCCCTCGGGTTGGGACAACTCAACTATGGCTACACCTTC. Protein sequence: CALGLGQLNYGYTF.